This T cell receptor (beta chain) appears in the sequencing data of a study of blood T cell repertoires in COVID-19 (dated by TCRdb to 2018 to 2020). Concerning the study at large: Collaborator samples came from the United States, Italy and Spain and covered acute and convalescent phases of COVID-19. The material from the prospective study consisted of cDNA or gDNA derived from T cells, B-cell-depleted T cells, or PBMCs. The dataset comprised deeply sampled blood TCRbeta repertoires from subjects exposed to, actively infected with, or recovered from COVID-19. A freely available public database, intended as a resource for researchers studying the immune response to SARS-CoV-2, is where the repertoires were released. The samples were drawn from the first 160 participants of the ongoing ImmuneRACE study and from 1,254 subjects provided by 6 global collaborators. Sample metadata almost always included a de-identified subject ID, COVID-19 status, age in years and sex. Where available, HLA class I and class II types were obtained from metadata supplied by the sample provider rather than from assay-based typing.

Samples from volunteer blood donors who had recovered from COVID-19 were contributed by a second Seattle source. Each collaborating institution followed its own protocols to collect whole blood in K2EDTA tubes. Collaborator samples were shipped for TCRbeta analysis as frozen whole blood, isolated PBMCs, or DNA extracted from either sample type. With regard to this clone: What this receptor recognizes is not known. No clone much larger than this one lies a single base away; base qualities are absent.

Findings and caveats that apply to the study as a whole: Clinical and demographic metadata were provided uncurated, with the amount varying by source and participant.

Sequences SGDLS (CDR1) and YYNGEE (CDR2) are obtained from the germline V gene. Taken from cysteine to phenylalanine, the CDR3 has 12 residues. The DNA shown is the 36-base CDR3, in frame from base 1. The junction carries 4 bases between V and J, which are trimmed by 3 bases and 0 bases respectively. The immunoSEQ Assay, a bias-controlled multiplex PCR, was used to amplify TCRbeta CDR3 regions from genomic DNA. In the paper's pipeline: Within the assay, amplification of reference gene primers was used to estimate how many nucleated cells each sample contained. To quantify the absolute abundance of each unique TCRbeta CDR3 rearrangement, sequence reads were collapsed and filtered. For each sample, productive Simpson clonality was calculated as the square root of Simpson's diversity index over productive rearrangements. TCRdb took this table from immuneACCESS and kept in-frame rearrangements with V and J called. Such tables lack part of the clones; where checked against another copy, unresolved V genes explain under half of the gap, and the rest is unexplained. V, J and clone size derive from that table, while D and trimming were established from the DNA sequence. This sample is represented by hundreds of thousands of clones; 87% of them were singletons. The top ten hold about 2% of the sample.

The material sequenced was peripheral blood. This receptor was identified in a woman in her forties or fifties who had recovered from COVID-19. The chain employs TRBV9 and TRBJ2-7; no D gene is confidently identified. At the DNA level, the sequence is TGTGCCAGCAGCGGGCCCTCCTACGAGCAGTACTTC. The encoded protein is CASSGPSYEQYF.